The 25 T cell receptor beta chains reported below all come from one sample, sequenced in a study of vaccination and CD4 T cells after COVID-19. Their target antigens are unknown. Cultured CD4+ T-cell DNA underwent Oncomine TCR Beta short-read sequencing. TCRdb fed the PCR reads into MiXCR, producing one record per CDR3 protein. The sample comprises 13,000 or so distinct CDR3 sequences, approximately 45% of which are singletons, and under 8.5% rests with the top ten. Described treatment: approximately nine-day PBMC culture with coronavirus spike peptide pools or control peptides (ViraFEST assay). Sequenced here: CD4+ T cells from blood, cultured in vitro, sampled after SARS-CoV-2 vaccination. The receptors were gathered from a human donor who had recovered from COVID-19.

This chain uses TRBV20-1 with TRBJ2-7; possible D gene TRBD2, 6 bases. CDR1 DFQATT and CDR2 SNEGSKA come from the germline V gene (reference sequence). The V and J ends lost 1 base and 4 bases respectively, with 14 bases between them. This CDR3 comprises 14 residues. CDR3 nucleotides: TGCAGTGCTAGAGGAATATATGGGGGGTACGAGCAGTACTTC. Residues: CSARGIYGGYEQYF.

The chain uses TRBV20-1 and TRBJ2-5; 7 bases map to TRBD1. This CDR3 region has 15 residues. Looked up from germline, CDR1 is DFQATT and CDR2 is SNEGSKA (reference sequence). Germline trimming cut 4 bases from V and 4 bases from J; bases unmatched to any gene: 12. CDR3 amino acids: CSATRTGTVRETQYF. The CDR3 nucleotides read TGCAGTGCTACCCGTACCGGGACAGTCAGAGAGACCCAGTACTTC.

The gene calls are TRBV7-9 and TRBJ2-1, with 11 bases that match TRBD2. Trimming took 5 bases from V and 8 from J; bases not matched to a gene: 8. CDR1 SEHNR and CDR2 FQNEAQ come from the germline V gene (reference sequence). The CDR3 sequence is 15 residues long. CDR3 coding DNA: TGTGCCAGCAGCCCTCGAAATAGCGGGAGGGATGAGCAGTTCTTC. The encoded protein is CASSPRNSGRDEQFF.

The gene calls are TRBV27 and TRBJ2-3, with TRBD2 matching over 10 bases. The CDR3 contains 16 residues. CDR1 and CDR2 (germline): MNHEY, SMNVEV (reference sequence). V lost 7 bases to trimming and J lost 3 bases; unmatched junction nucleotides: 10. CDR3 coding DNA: TGTGCCAGCACTTCCCTAGCGGGAGATCGGACAGATACGCAGTATTTT. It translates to CASTSLAGDRTDTQYF.

In DNA, the CDR3 is TGTGCCACCAGTCCGAAGCTGGGCCAGACAGGGGGCGTAGGGGAGACCCAGTACTTC. The encoded protein is CATSPKLGQTGGVGETQYF. V and J are TRBV24-1 and TRBJ2-5, with TRBD1 matching over 10 bases. In germline, CDR1 is KGHDR, CDR2 SFDVKD. CDR3 size: 19 residues. The V gene end was trimmed by 6 bases and the J gene end by 5 bases; junction bases not matched to a gene: 20.

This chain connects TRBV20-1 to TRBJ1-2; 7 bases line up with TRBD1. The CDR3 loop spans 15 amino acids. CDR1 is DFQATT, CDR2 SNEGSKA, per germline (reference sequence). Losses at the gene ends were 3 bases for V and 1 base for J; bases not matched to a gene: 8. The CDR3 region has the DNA TGCAGTGCTAGGGTCGTTGCAGGGGGTAACTATGGCTACACCTTC. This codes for CSARVVAGGNYGYTF.

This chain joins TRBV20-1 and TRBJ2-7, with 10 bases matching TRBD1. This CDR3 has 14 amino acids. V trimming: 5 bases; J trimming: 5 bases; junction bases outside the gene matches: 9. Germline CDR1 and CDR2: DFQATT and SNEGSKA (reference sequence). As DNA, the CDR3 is TGCAGTGCTGACGGGACAGGGGAGGAAGACGAGCAGTACTTC. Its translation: CSADGTGEEDEQYF.

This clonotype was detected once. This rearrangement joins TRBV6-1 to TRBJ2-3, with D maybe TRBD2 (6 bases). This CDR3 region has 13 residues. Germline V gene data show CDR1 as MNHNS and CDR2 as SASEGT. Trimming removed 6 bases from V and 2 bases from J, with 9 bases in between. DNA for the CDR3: TGTGCCAGCAGGCGGGACTCCACAGATACGCAGTATTTT. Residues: CASRRDSTDTQYF.

In DNA, the CDR3 is TGTGCCAGCAAGCGGGTCGACTATGGCTACACCTTC. As protein: CASKRVDYGYTF. The chain employs TRBV2 and TRBJ1-2; no clear D. The CDR3 sequence is 12 residues long. V lost 7 bases, J lost 3 bases, and 9 bases lay in between. Germline V CDR1 and CDR2: SNHLY, FYNNEI.

As DNA, the CDR3 is TGCAGTGCGAGTGGACAGGGTGGAGAGCAGTACTTC. It is translated as CSASGQGGEQYF. The J gene is TRBJ2-7, the V gene TRBV20-1; 8 bases are a match to TRBD1. The CDR3 spans 12 residues. Germline values: CDR1 DFQATT, CDR2 SNEGSKA (reference sequence). Germline trimming cut 6 bases from V and 7 bases from J; bases unmatched to any gene: 8.

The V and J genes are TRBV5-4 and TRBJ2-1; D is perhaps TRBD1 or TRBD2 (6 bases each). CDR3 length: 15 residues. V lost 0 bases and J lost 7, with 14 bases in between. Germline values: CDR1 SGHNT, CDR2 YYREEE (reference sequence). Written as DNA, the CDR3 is TGTGCCAGCAGCTTGGACCAGGGGAGGTTGAATGAGCAGTTCTTC. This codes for CASSLDQGRLNEQFF.

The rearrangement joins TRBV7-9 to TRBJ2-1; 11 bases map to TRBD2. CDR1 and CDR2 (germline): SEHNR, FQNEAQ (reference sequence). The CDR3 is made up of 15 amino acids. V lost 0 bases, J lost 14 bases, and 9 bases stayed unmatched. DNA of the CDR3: TGTGCCAGCAGCTTAGCTATAGCGGGAGGGCCTGATGAGTTCTTC. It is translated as CASSLAIAGGPDEFF.

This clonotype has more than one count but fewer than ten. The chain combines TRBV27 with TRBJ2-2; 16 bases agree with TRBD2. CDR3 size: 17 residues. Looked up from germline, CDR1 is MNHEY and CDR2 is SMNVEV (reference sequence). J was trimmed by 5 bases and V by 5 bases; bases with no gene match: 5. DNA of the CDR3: TGTGCCAGCAGTCGGGGGACTAGCGGGAGGGTAACCGGGGAGCTGTTTTTT. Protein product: CASSRGTSGRVTGELFF.

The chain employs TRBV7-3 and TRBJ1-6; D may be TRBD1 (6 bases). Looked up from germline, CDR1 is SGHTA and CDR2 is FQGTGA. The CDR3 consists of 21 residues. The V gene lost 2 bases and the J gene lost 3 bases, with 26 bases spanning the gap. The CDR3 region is CASSLGYPTQGWDNYNSPLHF. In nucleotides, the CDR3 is TGTGCCAGCAGCTTAGGATACCCCACCCAGGGCTGGGACAACTATAATTCACCCCTCCACTTT.

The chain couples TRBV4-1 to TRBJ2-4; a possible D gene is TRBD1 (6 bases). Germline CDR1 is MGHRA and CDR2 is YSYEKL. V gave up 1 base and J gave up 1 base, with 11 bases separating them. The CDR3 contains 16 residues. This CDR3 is CASSQVGQGAKNIQYF. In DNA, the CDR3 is TGCGCCAGCAGCCAAGTGGGCCAGGGGGCCAAAAACATTCAGTACTTC.

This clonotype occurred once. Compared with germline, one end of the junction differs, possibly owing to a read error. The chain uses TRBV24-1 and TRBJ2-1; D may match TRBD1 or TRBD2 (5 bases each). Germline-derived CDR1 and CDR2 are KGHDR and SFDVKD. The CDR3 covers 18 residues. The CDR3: CATSDTLRGLSSYSEQFF. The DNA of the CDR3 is TGTGCCACCAGTGACACCCTACGGGGCTTGAGCTCCTACAGTGAGCAGTTCTTC.

The CDR3 loop reads CASSPRLAETNEKLFF. CDR3 DNA: TGTGCCAGCTCACCACGGCTAGCAGAAACTAATGAAAAACTGTTTTTT. V and J are TRBV18 and TRBJ1-4; D is undetermined. The CDR3 has 16 amino acids. The germline V and J ends were trimmed by 1 base and 1 base, with 10 bases remaining between them. Per the germline V gene, CDR1 is KGHSH and CDR2 is LQKENI.

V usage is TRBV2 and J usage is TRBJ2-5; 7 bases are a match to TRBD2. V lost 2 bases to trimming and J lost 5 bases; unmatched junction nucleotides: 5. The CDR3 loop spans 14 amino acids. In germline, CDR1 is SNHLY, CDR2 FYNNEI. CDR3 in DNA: TGTGCCAGCAGTGAAAGGACTAGTTCGGAGACCCAGTACTTC. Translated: CASSERTSSETQYF.

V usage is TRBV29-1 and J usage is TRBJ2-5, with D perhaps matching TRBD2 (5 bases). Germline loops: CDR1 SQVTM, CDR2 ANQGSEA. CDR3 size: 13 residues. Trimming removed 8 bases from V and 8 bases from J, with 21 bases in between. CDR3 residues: CSFFSSGAGTQYF. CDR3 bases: TGCAGCTTTTTCTCAAGCGGCGCCGGCACCCAGTACTTC.

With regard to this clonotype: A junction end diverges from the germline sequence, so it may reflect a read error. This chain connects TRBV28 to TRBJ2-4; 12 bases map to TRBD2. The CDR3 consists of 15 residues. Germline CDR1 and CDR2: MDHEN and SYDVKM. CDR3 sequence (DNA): TGTGCCAGCCTAGCGGGAGGGGCCGCCAAAAGCATTCAGTACTTC. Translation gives CASLAGGAAKSIQYF.

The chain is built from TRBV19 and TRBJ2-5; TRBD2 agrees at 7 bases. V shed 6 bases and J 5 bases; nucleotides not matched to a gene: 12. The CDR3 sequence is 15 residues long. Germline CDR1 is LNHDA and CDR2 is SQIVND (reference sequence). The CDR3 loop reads CASSPGGGEGETQYF. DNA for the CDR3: TGTGCCAGTAGCCCCGGGGGAGGGGAAGGGGAGACCCAGTACTTC.

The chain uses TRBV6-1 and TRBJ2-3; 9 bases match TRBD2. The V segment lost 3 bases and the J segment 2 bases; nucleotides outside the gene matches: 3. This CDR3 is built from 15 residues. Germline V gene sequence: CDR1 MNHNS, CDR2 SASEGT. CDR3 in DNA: TGTGCCAGCAGTGAGGTAGCGGGAGTCACAGATACGCAGTATTTT. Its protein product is CASSEVAGVTDTQYF.

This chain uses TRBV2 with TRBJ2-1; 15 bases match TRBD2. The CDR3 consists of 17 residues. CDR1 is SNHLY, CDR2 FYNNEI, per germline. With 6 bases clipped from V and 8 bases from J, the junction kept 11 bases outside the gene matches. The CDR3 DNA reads TGTGCCAGCAGCGATCCACCGGGACTAGCGGGAGGCTATGAGCAGTTCTTC. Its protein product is CASSDPPGLAGGYEQFF.

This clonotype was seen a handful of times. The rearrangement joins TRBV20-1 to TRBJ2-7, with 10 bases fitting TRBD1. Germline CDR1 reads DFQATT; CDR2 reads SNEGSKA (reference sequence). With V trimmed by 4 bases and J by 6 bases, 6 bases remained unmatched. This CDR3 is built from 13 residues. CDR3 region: CSAIRQGAGEQYF. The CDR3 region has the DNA TGCAGTGCTATCCGACAGGGGGCTGGCGAGCAGTACTTC.

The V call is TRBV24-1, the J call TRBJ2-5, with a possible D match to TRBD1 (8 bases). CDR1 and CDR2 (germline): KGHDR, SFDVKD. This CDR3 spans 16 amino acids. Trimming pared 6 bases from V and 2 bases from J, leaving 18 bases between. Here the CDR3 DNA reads TGTGCCACCAGTTTGGGAGGGGACAGGCTTCAAGAGACCCAGTACTTC. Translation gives CATSLGGDRLQETQYF.